This T cell receptor (beta chain) is from a study of T cells in Graves' hyperthyroidism and ophthalmopathy. General study results and limits: Most thyroid clonotypes expanded above 0.001 were also detected in blood. Ophthalmopathy got predicted by the model a median approximately six months before its onset.

Orbital computed tomography, thyroid ultrasound, serum thyroxine and TRAb, and clinical symptoms together informed the diagnoses. The PBMCs were taken from roughly 10 ml of fresh peripheral blood. Looked up from germline, CDR1 is MDHEN and CDR2 is SYDVKM. V lost 4 bases and J 0 bases, leaving 7 bases between the germline ends. The CDR3 extends over 14 amino acids. TCR beta CDR3 regions were amplified from RNA transcripts. The HTBI primer set was used in a first-round RT-PCR of the TCR CDR3. Using its own MiXCR run on the multiplex PCR reads, TCRdb lists one record per CDR3 protein. The data hold 450,000 to 650,000 distinct CDR3 sequences, with 17% observed a single time. This clonotype was seen many times. Its antigen is still unknown.

This receptor was identified in a woman between 18 and 29 years old with Graves' ophthalmopathy. Sequenced material: blood. The V call is TRBV28, the J call TRBJ2-1; no clear D. CDR3 sequence reads: CASSSRFSYNEQFF. CDR3 DNA sequence: TGTGCCAGCAGTTCTCGGTTCTCCTACAATGAGCAGTTCTTC.